This is a list of T cell receptor beta chains from one sample in a study of long-term antiretroviral therapy in people with HIV. Profiling relied on immunoSEQ multiplex PCR, and the TCRdb table lists in-frame clones only, not all of them. Among around 13,000 clones listed, approximately 80% were seen once. Sequencing used unsorted PBMCs, obtained 0.4 years after starting antiretroviral therapy. These receptor sequences come from a man younger than 40 with HIV. The CDR3 runs from the conserved cysteine through the conserved F or W. Each record gives: D gene, clone size, V gene, J gene, CDR3 protein, CDR3 DNA. The D gene is left open where the match is weak. Clone size, where shown, is once, few, many, or a class for clones that have expanded.

-	-	TRBV5-4	TRBJ2-3	CASSLGTVSTDTQYF	TGTGCCAGCAGCTTGGGGACAGTTAGCACAGATACGCAGTATTTT
-	few	TRBV27	TRBJ2-3	CASSLQDPSTDTQYF	TGTGCCAGCAGTTTACAAGACCCAAGCACAGATACGCAGTATTTT
-	-	TRBV30	TRBJ1-3	CAWSITGMHTIYF	TGTGCCTGGAGCATAACAGGGATGCACACCATATATTTT
-	-	TRBV7-9	TRBJ2-7	CASSFGATGYEQYF	TGTGCCAGCAGCTTTGGGGCGACAGGCTACGAGCAGTACTTC
TRBD1	-	TRBV30	TRBJ1-1	CAWGTDLNTEAFF	TGTGCCTGGGGGACAGACCTTAACACTGAAGCTTTCTTT
-	-	TRBV6-1	TRBJ1-2	CASSEDLGPLYGYTF	TGTGCCAGCAGTGAGGATTTAGGGCCCCTCTATGGCTACACCTTC
TRBD1	-	TRBV6-1	TRBJ2-2	CASSREGGATGELFF	TGTGCCAGCAGCCGGGAAGGGGGCGCAACCGGGGAGCTGTTTTTT
-	-	TRBV10-3	TRBJ1-1	CAIKEGVGTEAFF	TGTGCCATCAAAGAAGGCGTTGGCACTGAAGCTTTCTTT
-	-	TRBV23-1	TRBJ1-2	CASSQPPDGDYGYTF	TGCGCCAGCAGTCAGCCTCCGGACGGGGACTATGGCTACACCTTC
-	-	TRBV7-2	TRBJ1-2	CASSSGSWGGYTF	TGTGCCAGCAGCTCTGGATCCTGGGGTGGCTACACCTTC
TRBD1	-	TRBV4-1	TRBJ1-1	CASSQRTGMNTEAFF	TGCGCCAGCAGCCAAAGGACAGGGATGAACACTGAAGCTTTCTTT
-	-	TRBV7-9	TRBJ2-6	CASSFSGGANVLTF	TGTGCCAGCAGCTTCAGTGGTGGGGCCAACGTCCTGACTTTC
-	-	TRBV9	TRBJ1-2	CASSEGWTLDDYGYTF	TGTGCCAGCAGCGAGGGGTGGACACTCGACGACTATGGCTACACCTTC
-	-	TRBV15	TRBJ1-1	CATSSPVSEAFF	TGTGCCACCAGCAGCCCTGTCAGTGAAGCTTTCTTT
TRBD1	few	TRBV6-4	TRBJ1-5	CASTDRGSNQPQHF	TGTGCCAGCACCGACAGGGGCAGCAATCAGCCCCAGCATTTT
TRBD2	-	TRBV18	TRBJ2-7	CASSPGLARPRNEQYF	TGTGCCAGCTCCCCCGGACTAGCGCGGCCTAGGAACGAGCAGTACTTC
-	-	TRBV2	TRBJ2-3	CASGVYASAHTSTDTQYF	TGTGCCAGCGGAGTTTACGCTAGCGCTCACACTAGCACAGATACGCAGTATTTT
TRBD1	few	TRBV19	TRBJ2-7	CATAGQGREQYF	TGTGCCACCGCCGGACAGGGGCGCGAGCAGTACTTC
-	-	TRBV21-1	TRBJ2-7	CASITPPDRSYEQYF	TGTGCCAGCATCACGCCCCCGGACAGATCCTACGAGCAGTACTTC
TRBD1	-	TRBV27	TRBJ1-5	CATGDRGLFQPQHF	TGTGCCACCGGGGACAGGGGGCTGTTTCAGCCCCAGCATTTT
TRBD1	-	TRBV5-4	TRBJ2-7	CASSLDNRGSEQYF	TGTGCCAGCAGCTTGGACAACAGGGGGTCCGAGCAGTACTTC
-	once	TRBV23-1	TRBJ1-2	CASSPQTVPLLLGYTF	TGCGCCAGCAGTCCTCAGACAGTCCCCCTTCTCCTTGGCTACACCTTC
TRBD1	few	TRBV7-2	TRBJ1-1	CASSLLQGEINTEAFF	TGTGCCAGCAGCTTACTGCAGGGGGAGATAAACACTGAAGCTTTCTTT
-	-	TRBV27	TRBJ2-7	CASSFGGANYEQYF	TGTGCCAGCAGTTTTGGGGGTGCAAACTACGAGCAGTACTTC
TRBD2	once	TRBV11-2	TRBJ2-4	CASSKRAGDLAKNIQYF	TGTGCCAGCAGCAAGAGGGCGGGGGACTTAGCCAAAAACATTCAGTACTTC
-	-	TRBV29-1	TRBJ2-2	CSVVRAAGELFF	TGCAGCGTTGTTCGAGCGGCCGGGGAGCTGTTTTTT
-	-	TRBV6-1	TRBJ1-2	CASRRTRRWGYTF	TGTGCCAGCAGGCGGACCCGAAGATGGGGCTACACCTTC
-	-	TRBV5-4	TRBJ2-3	CASSLGLASTDTQYF	TGTGCCAGCAGCTTGGGACTGGCTAGCACAGATACGCAGTATTTT
-	-	TRBV5-8	TRBJ1-1	CASTPQNSGGTEAFF	TGTGCCAGCACCCCTCAGAATTCGGGGGGCACTGAAGCTTTCTTT
-	-	TRBV27	TRBJ1-4	CASSISSTTNEKLFF	TGTGCCAGCAGTATCAGCAGCACAACTAATGAAAAACTGTTTTTT
-	-	TRBV6-1	TRBJ2-2	CASSAGITGELFF	TGTGCCAGCAGTGCAGGGATCACCGGGGAGCTGTTTTTT
TRBD2	-	TRBV5-1	TRBJ2-7	CASSFQLASNEQYF	TGCGCCAGCAGCTTCCAACTAGCGAGCAACGAGCAGTACTTC
TRBD1	-	TRBV15	TRBJ2-7	CATKRLGQGTGEQYF	TGTGCCACAAAACGTTTGGGACAGGGAACGGGCGAGCAGTACTTC
TRBD1	-	TRBV5-4	TRBJ1-1	CASSKQGWNTEAFF	TGTGCCAGCAGCAAACAGGGGTGGAACACTGAAGCTTTCTTT
TRBD1	-	TRBV19	TRBJ1-2	CASKSAGGAYGYTF	TGTGCCAGTAAAAGTGCAGGGGGCGCCTATGGCTACACCTTC
-	once	TRBV5-8	TRBJ1-5	CASSNSDQPQHF	TGTGCCAGCAGCAACAGTGATCAGCCCCAGCATTTT
TRBD1	-	TRBV27	TRBJ2-7	CASRKGQGAYEQYF	TGTGCCAGCAGAAAGGGACAGGGGGCCTACGAGCAGTACTTC